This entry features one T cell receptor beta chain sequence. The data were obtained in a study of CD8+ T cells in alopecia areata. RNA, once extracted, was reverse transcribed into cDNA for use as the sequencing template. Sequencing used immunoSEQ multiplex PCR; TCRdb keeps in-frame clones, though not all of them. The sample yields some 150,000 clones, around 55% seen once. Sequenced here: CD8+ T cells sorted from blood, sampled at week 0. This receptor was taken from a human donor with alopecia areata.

The CDR3 nucleotides read TGTGCCAGCAGCGTAGCCAGAGATCACACAGATACGCAGTATTTT. Its translation is CASSVARDHTDTQYF. The V gene is TRBV9, the J gene TRBJ2-3, with D unresolved. Looked up from germline, CDR1 is SGDLS and CDR2 is YYNGEE. The V gene lost 0 bases and the J gene lost 2 bases, with 10 bases spanning the gap. This CDR3 spans 15 amino acids.